The 28 T cell receptor beta chains below all came from one sample that was sequenced in a study of blood T cell repertoires in COVID-19. TCRdb's table, derived via immunoSEQ multiplex PCR, lists solely in-frame clones and lacks some. Of about 370,000 clones listed, 75% to 90% are singletons. Sequencing was carried out using PBMCs or T cells enriched from blood (not recorded which). The receptors stem from a young man who had recovered from COVID-19.

V usage is TRBV5-4 and J usage is TRBJ2-3; 7 bases match TRBD1. From germline, CDR1 is SGHNT and CDR2 YYREEE (reference sequence). The V and J ends lost 7 bases and 0 bases, in that order; junction bases with no gene match: 5. This CDR3 has 14 amino acids. The CDR3 loop is CASAGTVSTDTQYF. The CDR3 DNA reads as TGTGCCAGCGCCGGGACAGTTAGCACAGATACGCAGTATTTT.

The chain carries TRBV28 and TRBJ1-2; D call uncertain. Germline V gives CDR1 MDHEN, CDR2 SYDVKM. This CDR3 is built from 13 residues. V was trimmed by 6 bases and J by 8 bases, leaving 16 bases between them. CDR3 sequence: CASRVRAWEGYTF. The CDR3 DNA reads TGTGCCAGCAGGGTGAGGGCATGGGAGGGCTACACCTTC.

The chain joins TRBV28 to TRBJ2-7; TRBD2 agrees at 8 bases. Germline trimming cut 3 bases from V and 0 bases from J; bases unmatched to any gene: 7. Per germline, CDR1 MDHEN and CDR2 SYDVKM. There are 16 residues in the CDR3. CDR3: CASSFYSGVGSYEQYF. In DNA, the CDR3 is TGTGCCAGCAGTTTTTATAGCGGGGTCGGCTCCTACGAGCAGTACTTC. The complete variable domain, with remaining parts taken from reference TRBV28 and TRBJ2-7, reads DVKVTQSSRYLVKRTGEKVFLECVQDMDHENMFWYRQDPGLGLRLIYFSYDVKMKEKGDIPEGYSVSREKKERFSLILESASTNQTSMYLCASSFYSGVGSYEQYFGPGTRLTVT.

The chain uses TRBV3-1 (or the pseudogene TRBV3-2) and TRBJ2-3, with 12 nucleotides matching TRBD2. V lost 1 base to trimming and J lost 2 bases; unmatched junction nucleotides: 7. Germline CDR1 reads LGHDT; CDR2 reads YNNKEL (reference sequence). This CDR3 is 18 amino acids long. The DNA for the CDR3 is TGTGCCAGCAGCCAAGCCTTCCGGACTAGCGGGAACACAGATACGCAGTATTTT. It codes for CASSQAFRTSGNTDTQYF.

The V and J genes are TRBV2 and TRBJ1-6, with D unclear. The CDR3 sequence is 13 residues long. Germline CDR1 is SNHLY and CDR2 is FYNNEI. V shed 8 bases and J shed 9 bases, with 14 bases lying between them. DNA for the CDR3: TGTGCCAGCGGATCAGGAACTGGTTCACCCCTCCACTTT. It encodes CASGSGTGSPLHF.

This chain joins TRBV6-5 and TRBJ1-2; a possible D gene is TRBD1 (6 bases). V lost 8 bases, J lost 2 bases, and 15 bases lay in between. The CDR3 contains 14 residues. From germline, CDR1 is MNHEY and CDR2 SVGAGI. Here the CDR3 reads CASRPLGQNYGYTF. The CDR3 DNA reads TGTGCCAGCCGACCTCTTGGACAGAACTATGGCTACACCTTC.

This clone has a handful of counts. V and J are TRBV21-1 and TRBJ2-5; no check of the table's D call, TRBD2, against the DNA was made. TRBV21-1 is an annotated pseudogene. This CDR3 region has 18 residues. The CDR3 nucleotides are TGTGCCAGCAGCTCCCGGACTAGCGGGGGGCCGCAGAAAGAGACCCAGTACTTC. This translates into CASSSRTSGGPQKETQYF.

This clone was detected once. This chain uses TRBV18 with TRBJ1-1, with D perhaps matching TRBD1 (6 bases). V was trimmed by 4 bases and J by 3 bases, leaving 12 bases between them. This CDR3 is 14 amino acids long. Germline V CDR1 and CDR2: KGHSH, LQKENI. As DNA, the CDR3 is TGTGCCAGCTCACGGCAACAGGGAGACACTGAAGCTTTCTTT. This translates into CASSRQQGDTEAFF.

The chain couples TRBV30 to TRBJ2-1, with 7 positions matching TRBD1. Per germline, CDR1 GTSNPN and CDR2 SVGIG (reference sequence). V lost 0 bases, J lost 6 bases, and 5 bases stayed unmatched. This CDR3 has 14 residues. CDR3 sequence: CAWSVGTAPNEQFF. The DNA for the CDR3 is TGTGCCTGGAGTGTAGGGACAGCCCCCAATGAGCAGTTCTTC.

This clone was seen only a few times. The V call is TRBV28, the J call TRBJ2-1; 14 bases map to TRBD2. After removal of 1 base from V and 8 bases from J, the junction contained 4 bases not matched to a gene. This CDR3 spans 16 amino acids. Germline V gives CDR1 MDHEN, CDR2 SYDVKM. The CDR3 sequence: CASSLYGTSGSHEQFF. CDR3 sequence (DNA): TGTGCCAGCAGTTTATATGGGACTAGCGGGAGCCATGAGCAGTTCTTC.

The chain uses TRBV2 and TRBJ1-5; 7 bases align to TRBD1. This CDR3 contains 14 residues. Germline V gene data show CDR1 as SNHLY and CDR2 as FYNNEI. V was pared by 3 bases and J by 4 bases, with 3 bases of the junction left unmatched. The CDR3 sequence is CASSDTGANQPQHF. CDR3 DNA sequence: TGTGCCAGCAGTGACACAGGGGCTAATCAGCCCCAGCATTTT.

The CDR3 bases are TGTGCCAGTCGCTCGGGACAGGGTGGAAACACCATATATTTT. Translated, it gives CASRSGQGGNTIYF. J is TRBJ1-3 and V is TRBV2; 9 nucleotides align to TRBD1. CDR3 length equals 14 residues. Per germline, CDR1 SNHLY and CDR2 FYNNEI. V dropped 9 bases and J dropped 3; count of bases not matched to a gene: 6.

This clone was recorded only once. This rearrangement joins TRBV9 to TRBJ2-2, with D possibly being TRBD1 (5 bases). V was pared by 4 bases and J by 0 bases, with 13 bases between. The CDR3 extends over 16 amino acids. Germline V lookup: CDR1 SGDLS, CDR2 YYNGEE. The CDR3 DNA is TGTGCCAGCAGCCCCCGACAGTCCCCGAACACCGGGGAGCTGTTTTTT. This sequence encodes CASSPRQSPNTGELFF.

This clone showed up just once. The chain combines TRBV30 with TRBJ1-2; 7 bases are shared with TRBD1. The CDR3 covers 13 residues. Trimming at V came to 1 base and at J to 5 bases, leaving 4 bases not matched to a gene. The germline gives CDR1 GTSNPN, CDR2 SVGIG (reference sequence). CDR3 in amino acids: CAWSAGGNYGYTF. The DNA of the CDR3 is TGTGCCTGGAGTGCAGGGGGGAATTATGGCTACACCTTC.

This sequence joins TRBV5-1 and TRBJ1-2; D gene uncertain. The CDR3 runs to 13 residues. Per the germline V gene, CDR1 is SGHRS and CDR2 is YFSETQ. The V and J ends lost 2 bases and 4 bases respectively, with 9 bases between them. DNA for the CDR3: TGCGCCAGCAGCTTAGTCGCCGGCTATGGCTACACCTTC. Its protein is CASSLVAGYGYTF.

The chain joins TRBV29-1 to TRBJ1-1; no clear D. Germline V lookup: CDR1 SQVTM, CDR2 ANQGSEA. V lost 4 bases, J lost 4 bases, and 13 bases lay in between. The CDR3 covers 13 residues. CDR3 nucleotides: TGCAGCGTTGCTCCCAGGTGGGTCACTGAAGCTTTCTTT. Protein sequence: CSVAPRWVTEAFF.

The chain uses TRBV27 and TRBJ2-1; TRBD1 might be the D (5 bases). The germline V and J ends were trimmed by 1 base and 4 bases, with 17 bases remaining between them. This CDR3 region has 17 residues. The germline V gene has CDR1 MNHEY and CDR2 SMNVEV (reference sequence). CDR3 DNA sequence: TGTGCCAGCAGTTTATACAGGAACCCCAGACTTTACAATGAGCAGTTCTTC. It encodes CASSLYRNPRLYNEQFF.

The genes are TRBV5-1 and TRBJ2-7, with D hard to call. The CDR3 length is 12 residues. Looked up from germline, CDR1 is SGHRS and CDR2 is YFSETQ. The V gene lost 4 bases and the J gene lost 3 bases, with 8 bases spanning the gap. Written as DNA, the CDR3 is TGCGCCAGCAGCCTGGATCTCTACGAGCAGTACTTC. It yields the protein CASSLDLYEQYF.

The table lists this clone with a count of one. This chain joins TRBV30 and TRBJ2-1; 11 bases are a match to TRBD2. The CDR3 totals 12 residues. Germline-derived CDR1 and CDR2 are GTSNPN and SVGIG (reference sequence). V lost 1 base to trimming and J lost 10 bases; unmatched junction nucleotides: 0. The CDR3 region is CAWSGLAGEQFF. In nucleotides, the CDR3 is TGTGCCTGGAGTGGACTAGCGGGAGAGCAGTTCTTC.

This chain uses TRBV27 with TRBJ2-1; D perhaps matches TRBD2 (6 bases). Per germline, CDR1 MNHEY and CDR2 SMNVEV (reference sequence). V lost 4 bases to trimming and J lost 6 bases, with 16 bases between them. The CDR3 is 15 residues long. The CDR3 loop reads CASSSLPVGGNEQFF. As DNA, the CDR3 is TGTGCCAGCAGTTCCCTCCCAGTGGGAGGCAATGAGCAGTTCTTC.

V and J are TRBV28 and TRBJ1-3; D remains ambiguous. The V gene's germline CDR1 is MDHEN and CDR2 SYDVKM. This CDR3 is built from 18 residues. V lost 6 bases to trimming and J lost 2 bases, with 23 bases between them. The CDR3 region is CASREGPGWFATGNTIYF. In DNA form, the CDR3 reads TGTGCCAGCAGAGAAGGCCCCGGGTGGTTCGCGACTGGAAACACCATATATTTT.

The V call is TRBV6-1, the J call TRBJ1-6; tentatively, D is TRBD1 (5 bases). The CDR3 is 15 residues long. V was cut by 2 bases and J by 7 bases, with 12 bases left in between. Germline loops: CDR1 MNHNS, CDR2 SASEGT. CDR3 DNA sequence: TGTGCCAGCAGTGAACTCAGGGTGCTCAATTCACCCCTCCACTTT. Protein sequence: CASSELRVLNSPLHF.

The rearrangement links TRBV15 to TRBJ1-6; 7 bases match TRBD1. The CDR3 is made up of 16 amino acids. Germline V gene data show CDR1 as LNHNV and CDR2 as YYDKDF (reference sequence). With 0 bases clipped from V and 10 bases from J, the junction kept 9 bases outside the gene matches. The CDR3 reads CATSRDGRGSGSPLHF. The CDR3 DNA is TGTGCCACCAGCAGAGATGGCAGGGGGTCAGGGTCACCCCTCCACTTT.

CDR3 sequence: CASSLFTGYGNQPQHF. The CDR3 coding sequence is TGTGCCAGCAGTCTCTTTACAGGGTATGGCAATCAGCCCCAGCATTTT. The chain employs TRBV27 and TRBJ1-5, with a possible D match to TRBD1 (6 bases). Trimming removed 5 bases from V and 2 bases from J, with 16 bases in between. The germline gives CDR1 MNHEY, CDR2 SMNVEV (reference sequence). The CDR3 contains 16 residues.

The gene calls are TRBV25-1 and TRBJ1-2; no clear D gene. This CDR3 comprises 15 residues. Trimming pared 0 bases from V and 2 bases from J, leaving 10 bases between. The germline V gene encodes CDR1 MGHDK and CDR2 SYGVNS. The CDR3 region is CASSEYIAGNYGYTF. The CDR3 DNA follows: TGTGCCAGCAGTGAATATATCGCGGGCAACTATGGCTACACCTTC.

This chain uses TRBV7-9 with TRBJ1-4, with D uncertain. Germline CDR1 and CDR2: SEHNR and FQNEAQ (reference sequence). V lost 2 bases and J 4 bases, leaving 20 bases between the germline ends. The CDR3 is made up of 18 amino acids. CDR3 protein: CASSLLRPLSAGNEKLFF. The CDR3 DNA reads as TGTGCCAGCAGCTTATTGCGGCCATTGTCAGCGGGTAATGAAAAACTGTTTTTT. Full variable domain (outside the CDR3, taken from reference TRBV7-9 and TRBJ1-4): DTGVSQNPRHKITKRGQNVTFRCDPISEHNRLYWYRQTLGQGPEFLTYFQNEAQLEKSRLLSDRFSAERPKGSFSTLEIQRTEQGDSAMYLCASSLLRPLSAGNEKLFFGSGTQLSVL.

The chain couples TRBV6-4 to TRBJ1-2; D not resolved. This CDR3 spans 14 amino acids. The germline V and J ends were trimmed by 2 bases and 5 bases, with 12 bases remaining between them. CDR1 and CDR2 from the germline V gene are MRHNA and SNTAGT. The DNA for the CDR3 is TGTGCCAGCAGTGACGGCCCAGACGGGTATGGCTACACCTTC. Its translation: CASSDGPDGYGYTF.

J is TRBJ2-7 and V is TRBV6-5; TRBD2 might be the D (6 bases). The CDR3 covers 14 residues. The germline V and J ends were trimmed by 9 bases and 3 bases, with 18 bases remaining between them. CDR1 and CDR2 from the germline V gene are MNHEY and SVGAGI. The CDR3 DNA reads TGTGCCAGTGGCCGGGGACGGGGGAGCTACGAGCAGTACTTC. Its translation: CASGRGRGSYEQYF.